This T cell receptor (beta chain) derives from a study of control samples from healthy donors and cancer patients. Sequencing was performed with immunoSEQ multiplex PCR; in TCRdb, only in-frame clones are kept and a portion is missing. The sample includes around 57,000 clones, 80% to 95% of them seen just once. Sequencing was done on a sample of PBMCs. The clonotype comes from a man younger than 40 with colorectal cancer.

The CDR3 is CASSWGFGYGYTF. The CDR3, as DNA: TGTGCCAGTAGTTGGGGGTTTGGCTATGGCTACACCTTC. J is TRBJ1-2 and V is TRBV19, with D maybe TRBD1 (5 bases). Trimming pared 5 bases from V and 4 bases from J, leaving 11 bases between. The CDR3 totals 13 residues. Per germline, CDR1 LNHDA and CDR2 SQIVND (reference sequence).